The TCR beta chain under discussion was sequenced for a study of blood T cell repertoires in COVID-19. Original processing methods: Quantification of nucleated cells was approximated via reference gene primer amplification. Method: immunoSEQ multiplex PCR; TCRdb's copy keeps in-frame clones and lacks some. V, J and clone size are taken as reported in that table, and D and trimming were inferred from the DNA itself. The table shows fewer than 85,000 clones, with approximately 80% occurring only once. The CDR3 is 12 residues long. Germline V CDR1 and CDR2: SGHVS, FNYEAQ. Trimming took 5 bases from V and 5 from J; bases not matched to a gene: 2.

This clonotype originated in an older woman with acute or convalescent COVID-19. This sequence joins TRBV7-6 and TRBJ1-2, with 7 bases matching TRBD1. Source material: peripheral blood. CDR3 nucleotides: TGTGCCAGCAGCCCAGGGGGGTATGGCTACACCTTC. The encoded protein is CASSPGGYGYTF.